These 2 T cell receptor beta chains were all obtained from the same sample, sequenced in a study of blood T cells in healthy people across ages. Together with a sample-barcoded 5' primer, a J-beta primer mix was included in a second PCR lasting 7 to 11 cycles. TCRdb recomputed calls from the 5' RACE reads with MiXCR, one row per CDR3 protein. In the table there are around 800,000 distinct CDR3 sequences, under 30% of which are singletons. The data also belong to a second study, concerning T cells of mothers and their children.

The specimen was blood. Receptors originate from a boy under 18 in good health.

The chain recombines TRBV9 with TRBJ2-5; tentative D call: TRBD2 (6 bases). The J call may be in error: the DNA end matches TRBJ2-1 better. From germline, CDR1 is SGDLS and CDR2 YYNGEE. The CDR3 has 16 amino acids. CDR3 sequence (DNA): TGTGCCAGCAGCGTCGGCCAACTAGCAAGTTACAATGAGCAGTTCTTC. Amino acid sequence: CASSVGQLASYNEQFF.

This sequence joins TRBV6-5 and TRBJ2-1; 8 positions match TRBD1. The CDR3 has 14 residues. V was pared by 0 bases and J by 6 bases, with 1 base of the junction left unmatched. Germline assignment: CDR1 MNHEY and CDR2 SVGAGI. CDR3 in amino acids: CASSYSDRGNEQFF. The CDR3 DNA sequence: TGTGCCAGCAGTTACTCCGACAGGGGCAATGAGCAGTTCTTC.